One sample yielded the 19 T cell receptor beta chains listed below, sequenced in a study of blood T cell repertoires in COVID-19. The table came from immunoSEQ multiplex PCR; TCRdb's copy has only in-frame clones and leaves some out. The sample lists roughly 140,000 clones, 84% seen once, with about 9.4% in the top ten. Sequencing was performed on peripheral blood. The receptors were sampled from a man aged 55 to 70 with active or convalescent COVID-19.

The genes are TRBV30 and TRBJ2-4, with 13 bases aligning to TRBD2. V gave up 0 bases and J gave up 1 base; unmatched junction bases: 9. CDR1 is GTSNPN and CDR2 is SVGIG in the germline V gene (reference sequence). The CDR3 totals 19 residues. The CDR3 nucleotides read TGTGCCTGGAGTGTAGCCGGGACTAGCGGGAAGAGGGCCAAAAACATTCAGTACTTC. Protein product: CAWSVAGTSGKRAKNIQYF.

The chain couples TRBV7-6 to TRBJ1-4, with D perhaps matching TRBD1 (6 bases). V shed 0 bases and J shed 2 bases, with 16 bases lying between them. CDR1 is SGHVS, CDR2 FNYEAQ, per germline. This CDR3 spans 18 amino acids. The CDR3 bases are TGTGCCAGCAGCTTAGCGTTGAGTCCTGGACAGACTAATGAAAAACTGTTTTTT. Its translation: CASSLALSPGQTNEKLFF.

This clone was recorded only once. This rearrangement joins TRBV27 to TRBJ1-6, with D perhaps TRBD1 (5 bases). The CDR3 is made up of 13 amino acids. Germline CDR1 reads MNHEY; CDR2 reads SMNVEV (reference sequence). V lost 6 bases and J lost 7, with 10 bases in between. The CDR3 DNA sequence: TGTGCCAGCAGGGGGGGTAGGAATTCACCCCTCCACTTT. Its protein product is CASRGGRNSPLHF.

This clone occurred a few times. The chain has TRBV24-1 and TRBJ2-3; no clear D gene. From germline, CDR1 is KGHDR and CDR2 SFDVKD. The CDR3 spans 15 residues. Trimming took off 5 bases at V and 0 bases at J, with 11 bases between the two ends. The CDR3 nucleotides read TGTGCCACCAGTGCCCTTGGAGCTAGCACAGATACGCAGTATTTT. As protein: CATSALGASTDTQYF.

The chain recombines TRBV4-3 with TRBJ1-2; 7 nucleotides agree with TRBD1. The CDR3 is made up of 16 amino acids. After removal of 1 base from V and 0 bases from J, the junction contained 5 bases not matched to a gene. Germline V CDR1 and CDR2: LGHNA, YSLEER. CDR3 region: CASSQVSDRANYGYTF. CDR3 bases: TGCGCCAGCAGCCAAGTATCAGACAGGGCTAACTATGGCTACACCTTC.

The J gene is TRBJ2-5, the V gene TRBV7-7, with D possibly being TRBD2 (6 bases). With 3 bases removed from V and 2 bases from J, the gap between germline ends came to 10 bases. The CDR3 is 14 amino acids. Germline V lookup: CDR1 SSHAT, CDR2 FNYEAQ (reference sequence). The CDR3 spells CASSFGGGQETQYF. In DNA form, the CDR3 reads TGTGCCAGCAGCTTCGGGGGAGGTCAAGAGACCCAGTACTTC.

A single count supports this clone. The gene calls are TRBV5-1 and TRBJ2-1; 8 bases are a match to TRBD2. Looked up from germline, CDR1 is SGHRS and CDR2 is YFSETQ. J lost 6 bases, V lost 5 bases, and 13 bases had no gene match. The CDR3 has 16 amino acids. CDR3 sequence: CASRGAGTSNGNEQFF. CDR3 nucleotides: TGCGCCAGCAGGGGGGCCGGGACTAGTAATGGCAATGAGCAGTTCTTC.

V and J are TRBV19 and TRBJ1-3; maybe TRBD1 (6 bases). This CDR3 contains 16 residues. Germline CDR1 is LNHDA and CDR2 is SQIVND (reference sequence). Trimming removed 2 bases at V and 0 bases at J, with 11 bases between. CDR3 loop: CASSISDRPSGNTIYF. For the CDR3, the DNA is TGTGCCAGTAGTATAAGCGACAGGCCCTCTGGAAACACCATATATTTT.

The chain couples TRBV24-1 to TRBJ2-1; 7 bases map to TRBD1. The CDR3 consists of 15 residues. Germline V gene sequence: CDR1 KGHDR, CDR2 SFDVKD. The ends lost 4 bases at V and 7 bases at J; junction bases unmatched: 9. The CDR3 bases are TGTGCCACCAGTGAGACAGGGACAATACGGAATGAGCAGTTCTTC. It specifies CATSETGTIRNEQFF.

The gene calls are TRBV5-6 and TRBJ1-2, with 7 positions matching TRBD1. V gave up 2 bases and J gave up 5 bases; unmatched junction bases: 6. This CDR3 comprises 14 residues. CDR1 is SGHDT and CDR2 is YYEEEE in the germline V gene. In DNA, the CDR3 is TGTGCCAGCAGCTTACTGACAGGGAGGTATGGCTACACCTTC. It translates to CASSLLTGRYGYTF.

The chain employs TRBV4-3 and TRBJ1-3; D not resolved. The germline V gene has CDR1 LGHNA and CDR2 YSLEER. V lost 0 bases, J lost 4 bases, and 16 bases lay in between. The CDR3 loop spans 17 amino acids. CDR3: CASSQDLTQAGGNTIYF. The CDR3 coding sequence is TGCGCCAGCAGCCAAGATCTTACCCAAGCAGGAGGAAACACCATATATTTT.

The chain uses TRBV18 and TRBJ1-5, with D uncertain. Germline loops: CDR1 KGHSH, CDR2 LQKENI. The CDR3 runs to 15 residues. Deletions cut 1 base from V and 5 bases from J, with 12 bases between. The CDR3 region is CASSPLRPRDQPQHF. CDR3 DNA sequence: TGTGCCAGCTCACCACTCCGCCCGCGGGATCAGCCCCAGCATTTT.

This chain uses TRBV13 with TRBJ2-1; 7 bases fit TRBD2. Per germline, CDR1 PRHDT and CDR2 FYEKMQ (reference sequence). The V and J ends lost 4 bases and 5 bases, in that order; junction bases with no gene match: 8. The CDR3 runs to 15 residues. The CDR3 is CASSSPPGRDNEQFF. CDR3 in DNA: TGTGCCAGCAGCTCACCCCCAGGGAGGGACAATGAGCAGTTCTTC.

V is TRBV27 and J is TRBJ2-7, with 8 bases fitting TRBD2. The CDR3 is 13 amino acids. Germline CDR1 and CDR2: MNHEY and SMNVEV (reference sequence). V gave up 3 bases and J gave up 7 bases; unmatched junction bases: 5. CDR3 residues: CASSFAGGGEQYV. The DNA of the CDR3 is TGTGCCAGCAGTTTTGCGGGAGGAGGGGAGCAGTACGTC.

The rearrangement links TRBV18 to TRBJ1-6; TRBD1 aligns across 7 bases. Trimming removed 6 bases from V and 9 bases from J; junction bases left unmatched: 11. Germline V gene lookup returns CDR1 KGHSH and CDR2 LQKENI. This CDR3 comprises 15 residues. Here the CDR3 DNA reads TGTGCCAGCTCGCCGGAGACAGGGCGGAGTTCACCCCTCCACTTT. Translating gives CASSPETGRSSPLHF.

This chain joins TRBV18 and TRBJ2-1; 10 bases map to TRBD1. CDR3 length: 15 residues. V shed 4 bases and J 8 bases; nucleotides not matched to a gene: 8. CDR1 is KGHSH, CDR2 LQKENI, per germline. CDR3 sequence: CASSLTGGARDEQFF. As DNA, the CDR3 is TGTGCCAGCTCACTGACAGGGGGCGCCCGGGATGAGCAGTTCTTC.

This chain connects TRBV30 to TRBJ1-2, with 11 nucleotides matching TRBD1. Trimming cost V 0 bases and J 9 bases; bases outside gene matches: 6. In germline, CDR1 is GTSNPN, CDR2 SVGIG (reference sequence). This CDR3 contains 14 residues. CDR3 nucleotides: TGTGCCTGGAGTGTAAGCGGGACAGGGGGGAGCTACACCTTC. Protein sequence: CAWSVSGTGGSYTF.

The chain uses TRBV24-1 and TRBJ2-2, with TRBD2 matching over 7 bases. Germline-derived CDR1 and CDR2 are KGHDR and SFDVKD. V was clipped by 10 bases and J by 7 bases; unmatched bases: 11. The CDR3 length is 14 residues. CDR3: CATGDYPVDGELFF. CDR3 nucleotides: TGTGCCACAGGGGACTACCCTGTAGACGGGGAGCTGTTTTTT.

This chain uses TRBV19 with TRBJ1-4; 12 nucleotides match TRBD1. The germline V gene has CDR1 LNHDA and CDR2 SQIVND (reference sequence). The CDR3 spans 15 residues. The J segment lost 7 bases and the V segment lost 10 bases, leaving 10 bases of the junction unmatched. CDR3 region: CATRPGTGGGEKLFF. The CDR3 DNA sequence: TGTGCCACCAGACCCGGGACAGGGGGCGGTGAAAAACTGTTTTTT.